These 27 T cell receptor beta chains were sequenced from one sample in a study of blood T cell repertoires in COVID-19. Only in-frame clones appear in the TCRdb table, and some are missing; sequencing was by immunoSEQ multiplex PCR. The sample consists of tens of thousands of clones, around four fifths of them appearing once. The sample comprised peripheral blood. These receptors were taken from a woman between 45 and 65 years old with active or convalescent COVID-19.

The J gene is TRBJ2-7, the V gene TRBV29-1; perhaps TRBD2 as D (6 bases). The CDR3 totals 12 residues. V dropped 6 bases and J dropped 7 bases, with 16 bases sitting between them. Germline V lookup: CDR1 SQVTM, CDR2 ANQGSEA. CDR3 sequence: CSVGGRDREQYF. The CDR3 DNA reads TGCAGCGTCGGGGGTAGGGACCGAGAGCAGTACTTC.

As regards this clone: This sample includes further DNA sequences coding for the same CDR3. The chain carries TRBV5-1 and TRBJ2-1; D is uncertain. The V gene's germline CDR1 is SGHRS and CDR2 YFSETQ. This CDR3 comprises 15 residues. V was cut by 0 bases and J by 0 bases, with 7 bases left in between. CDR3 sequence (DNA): TGCGCCAGCAGCTTGGGTGGCAGCTCCTACAATGAGCAGTTCTTC. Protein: CASSLGGSSYNEQFF.

This CDR3 is CASSLRRDALYNEQFF. Here the CDR3 DNA reads TGTGCCAGCAGCTTAAGGCGGGACGCCCTATACAATGAGCAGTTCTTC. The rearrangement uses TRBV7-2 and TRBJ2-1; D may be TRBD2 (6 bases). Per the germline V gene, CDR1 is SGHTA and CDR2 is FQGNSA. Trimming took off 2 bases at V and 4 bases at J, with 15 bases between the two ends. The CDR3 totals 16 residues.

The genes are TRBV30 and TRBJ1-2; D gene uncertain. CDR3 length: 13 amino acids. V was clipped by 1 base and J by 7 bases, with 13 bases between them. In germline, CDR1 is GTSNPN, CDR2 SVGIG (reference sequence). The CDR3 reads CAWSEYVGAGYTF. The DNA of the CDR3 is TGTGCCTGGAGTGAGTACGTGGGCGCTGGCTACACCTTC.

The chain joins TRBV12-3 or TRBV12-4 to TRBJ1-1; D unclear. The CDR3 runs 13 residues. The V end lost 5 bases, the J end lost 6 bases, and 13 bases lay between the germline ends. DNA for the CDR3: TGTGCCAGCAGTATTGGAGGGTCTGCTGAAGCTTTCTTT. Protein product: CASSIGGSAEAFF.

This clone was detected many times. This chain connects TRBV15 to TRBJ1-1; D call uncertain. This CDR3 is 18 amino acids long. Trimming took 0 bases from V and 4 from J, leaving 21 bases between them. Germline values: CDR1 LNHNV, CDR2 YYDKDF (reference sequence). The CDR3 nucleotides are TGTGCCACCAGCAGAGACGAATACGGACTTCTGCGGGCCACTGAAGCTTTCTTT. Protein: CATSRDEYGLLRATEAFF.

The CDR3 bases are TGTGCCAGTAGAGGGACAGGGGTTCCCTCCTATAATTCACCCCTCCACTTT. The encoded protein is CASRGTGVPSYNSPLHF. The rearrangement uses TRBV19 and TRBJ1-6, with 10 bases lining up with TRBD1. The J segment lost 0 bases and the V segment lost 6 bases, leaving 5 bases of the junction unmatched. CDR3 length: 17 amino acids. Germline V lookup: CDR1 LNHDA, CDR2 SQIVND (reference sequence).

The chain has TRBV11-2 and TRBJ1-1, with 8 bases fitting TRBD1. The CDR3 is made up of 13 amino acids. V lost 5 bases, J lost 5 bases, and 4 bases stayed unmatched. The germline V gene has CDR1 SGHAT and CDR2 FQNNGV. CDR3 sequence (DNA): TGTGCCAGCAGCCGAACAGGGGGTACTGAAGCTTTCTTT. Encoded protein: CASSRTGGTEAFF.

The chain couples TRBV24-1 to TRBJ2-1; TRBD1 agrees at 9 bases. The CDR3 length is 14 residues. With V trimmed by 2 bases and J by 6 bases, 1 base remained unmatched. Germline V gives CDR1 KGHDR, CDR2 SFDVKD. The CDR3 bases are TGTGCCACCAGTGATTGGGGACAGGGCAATGAGCAGTTCTTC. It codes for CATSDWGQGNEQFF.

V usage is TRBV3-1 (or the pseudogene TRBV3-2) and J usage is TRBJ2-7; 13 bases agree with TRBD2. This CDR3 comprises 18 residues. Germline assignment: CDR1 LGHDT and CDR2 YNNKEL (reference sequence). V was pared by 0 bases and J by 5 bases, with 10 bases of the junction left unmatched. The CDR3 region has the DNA TGTGCCAGCAGCCAAGATAGGGGACTAGCGGGATTGAGCCACGAGCAGTACTTC. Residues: CASSQDRGLAGLSHEQYF.

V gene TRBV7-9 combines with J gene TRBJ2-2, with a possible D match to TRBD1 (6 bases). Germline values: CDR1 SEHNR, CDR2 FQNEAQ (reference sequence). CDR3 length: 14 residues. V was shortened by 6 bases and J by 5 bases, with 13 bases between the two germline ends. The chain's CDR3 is CASRGASGTGELFF. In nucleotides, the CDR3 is TGTGCCAGCAGGGGGGCTTCAGGGACCGGGGAGCTGTTTTTT.

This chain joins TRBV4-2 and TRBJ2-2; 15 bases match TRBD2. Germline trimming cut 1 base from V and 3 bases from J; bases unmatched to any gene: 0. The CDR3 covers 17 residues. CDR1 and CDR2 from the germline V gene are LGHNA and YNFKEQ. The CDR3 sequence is CASSQGTSGRDTGELFF. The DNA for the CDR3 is TGTGCCAGCAGCCAAGGGACTAGCGGGAGGGACACCGGGGAGCTGTTTTTT.

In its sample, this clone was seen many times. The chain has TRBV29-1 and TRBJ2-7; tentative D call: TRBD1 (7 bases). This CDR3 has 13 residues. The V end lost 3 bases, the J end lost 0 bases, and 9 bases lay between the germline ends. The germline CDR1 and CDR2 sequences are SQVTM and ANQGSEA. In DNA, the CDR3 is TGCAGCGTTGAGCGGGACAGCTCCTACGAGCAGTACTTC. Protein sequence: CSVERDSSYEQYF.

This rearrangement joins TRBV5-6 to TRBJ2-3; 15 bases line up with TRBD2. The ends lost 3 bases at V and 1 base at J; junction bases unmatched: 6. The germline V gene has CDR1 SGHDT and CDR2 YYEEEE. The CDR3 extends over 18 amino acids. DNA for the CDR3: TGTGCCAGCAGCTCTGGACTAGCGGGAGGGTCGGGCACAGATACGCAGTATTTT. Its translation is CASSSGLAGGSGTDTQYF.

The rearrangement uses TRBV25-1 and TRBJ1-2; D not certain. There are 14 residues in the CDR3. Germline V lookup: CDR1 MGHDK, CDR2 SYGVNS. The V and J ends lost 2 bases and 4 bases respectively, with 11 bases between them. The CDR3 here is CASSERNSPYGYTF. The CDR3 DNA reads TGTGCCAGCAGTGAACGAAACAGCCCCTATGGCTACACCTTC.

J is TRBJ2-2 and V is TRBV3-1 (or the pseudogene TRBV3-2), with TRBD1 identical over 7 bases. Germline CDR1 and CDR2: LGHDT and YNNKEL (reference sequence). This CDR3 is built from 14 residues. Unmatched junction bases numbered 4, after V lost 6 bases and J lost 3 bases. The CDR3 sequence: CASRAQGYTGELFF. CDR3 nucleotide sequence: TGTGCCAGCAGGGCACAGGGGTACACCGGGGAGCTGTTTTTT.

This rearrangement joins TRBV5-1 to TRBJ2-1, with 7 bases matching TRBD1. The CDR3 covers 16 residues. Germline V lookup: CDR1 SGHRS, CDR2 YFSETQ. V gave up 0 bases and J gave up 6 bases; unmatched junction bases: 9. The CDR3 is CASSLAKGAGVNEQFF. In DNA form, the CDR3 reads TGCGCCAGCAGCTTGGCCAAGGGGGCAGGAGTCAATGAGCAGTTCTTC.

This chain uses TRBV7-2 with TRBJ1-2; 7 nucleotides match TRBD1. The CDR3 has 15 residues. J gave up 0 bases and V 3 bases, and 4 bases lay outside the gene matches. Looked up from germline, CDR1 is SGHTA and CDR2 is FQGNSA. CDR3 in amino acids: CASSFQGGTNYGYTF. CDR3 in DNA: TGTGCCAGCAGCTTTCAGGGGGGAACTAACTATGGCTACACCTTC.

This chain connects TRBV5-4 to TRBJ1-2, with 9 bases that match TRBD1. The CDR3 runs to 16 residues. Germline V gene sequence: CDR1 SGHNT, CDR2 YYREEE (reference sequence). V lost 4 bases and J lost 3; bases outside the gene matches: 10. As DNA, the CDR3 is TGTGCCAGCAGCCTCCCGGGACAGGGATCCCACTATGGCTACACCTTC. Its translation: CASSLPGQGSHYGYTF.

The CDR3: CASSRLGQGNTEAFF. DNA for the CDR3: TGCGCCAGCAGCCGGCTTGGACAGGGGAACACTGAAGCTTTCTTT. V is TRBV4-3 and J is TRBJ1-1, with 8 bases identical to TRBD1. V dropped 4 bases and J dropped 1; count of bases not matched to a gene: 5. The CDR3 runs to 15 residues. Germline-derived CDR1 and CDR2 are LGHNA and YSLEER.

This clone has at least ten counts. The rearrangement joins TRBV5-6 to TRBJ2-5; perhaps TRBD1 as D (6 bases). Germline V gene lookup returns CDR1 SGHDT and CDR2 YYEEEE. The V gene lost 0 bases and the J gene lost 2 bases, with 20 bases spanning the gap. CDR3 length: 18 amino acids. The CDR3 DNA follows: TGTGCCAGCAGCTTGGGGGTTGAACCGACAGGTCCTCAAGAGACCCAGTACTTC. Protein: CASSLGVEPTGPQETQYF.

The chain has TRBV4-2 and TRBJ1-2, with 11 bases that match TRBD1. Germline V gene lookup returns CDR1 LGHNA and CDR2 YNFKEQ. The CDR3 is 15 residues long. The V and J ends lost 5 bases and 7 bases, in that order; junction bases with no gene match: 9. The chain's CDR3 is CASSSGQGANPGYTF. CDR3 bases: TGTGCCAGCAGCTCCGGACAGGGGGCGAACCCTGGCTACACCTTC.

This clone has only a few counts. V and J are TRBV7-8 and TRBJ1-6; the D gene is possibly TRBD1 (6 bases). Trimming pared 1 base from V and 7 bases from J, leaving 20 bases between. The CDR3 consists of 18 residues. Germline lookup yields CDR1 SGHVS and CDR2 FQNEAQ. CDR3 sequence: CASSLGAGPTQGNSPLHF. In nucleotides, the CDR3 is TGTGCCAGCAGCTTAGGGGCAGGCCCGACCCAGGGGAATTCACCCCTCCACTTT.

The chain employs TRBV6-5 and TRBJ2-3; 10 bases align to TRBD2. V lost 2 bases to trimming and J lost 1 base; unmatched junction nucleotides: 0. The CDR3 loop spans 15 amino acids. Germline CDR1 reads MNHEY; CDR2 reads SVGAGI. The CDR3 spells CASSYGLAGTDTQYF. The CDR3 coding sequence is TGTGCCAGCAGTTACGGACTAGCGGGCACAGATACGCAGTATTTT.

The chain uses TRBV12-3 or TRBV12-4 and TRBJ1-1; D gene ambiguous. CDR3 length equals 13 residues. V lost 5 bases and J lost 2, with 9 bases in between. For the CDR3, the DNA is TGTGCCAGCAGTCTCGGGAGTAACACTGAAGCTTTCTTT. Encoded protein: CASSLGSNTEAFF.

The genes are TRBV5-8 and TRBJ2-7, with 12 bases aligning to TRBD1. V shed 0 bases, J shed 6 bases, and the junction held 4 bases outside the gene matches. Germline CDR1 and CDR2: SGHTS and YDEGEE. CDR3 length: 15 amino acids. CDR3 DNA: TGTGCCAGCAGCTTGGCCGGGACAGGGGGCGGCGAGCAGTACTTC. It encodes CASSLAGTGGGEQYF.

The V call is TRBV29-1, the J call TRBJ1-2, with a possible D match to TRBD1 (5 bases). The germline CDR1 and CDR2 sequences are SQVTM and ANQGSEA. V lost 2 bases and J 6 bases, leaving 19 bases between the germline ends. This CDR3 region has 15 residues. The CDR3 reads CSVESGVQAADGYTF. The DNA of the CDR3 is TGCAGCGTTGAATCTGGGGTACAGGCGGCGGATGGCTACACCTTC.